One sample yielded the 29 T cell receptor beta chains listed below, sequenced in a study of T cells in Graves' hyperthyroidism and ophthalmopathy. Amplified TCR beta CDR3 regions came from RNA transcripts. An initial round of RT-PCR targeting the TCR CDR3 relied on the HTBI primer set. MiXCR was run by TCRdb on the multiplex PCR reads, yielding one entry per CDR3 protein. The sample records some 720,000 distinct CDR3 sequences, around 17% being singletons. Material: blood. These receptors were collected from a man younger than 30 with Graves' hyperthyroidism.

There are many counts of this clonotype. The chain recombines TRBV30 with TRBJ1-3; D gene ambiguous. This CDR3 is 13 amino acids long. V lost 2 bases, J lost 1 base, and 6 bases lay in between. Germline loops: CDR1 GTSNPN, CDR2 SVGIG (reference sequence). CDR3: CAWSSGSGNTIYF. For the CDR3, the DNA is TGTGCCTGGAGTTCAGGATCTGGAAACACCATATATTTT.

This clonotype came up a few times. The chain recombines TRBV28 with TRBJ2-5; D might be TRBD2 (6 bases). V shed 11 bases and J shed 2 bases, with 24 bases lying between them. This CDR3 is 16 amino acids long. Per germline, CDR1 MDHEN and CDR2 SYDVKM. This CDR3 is CAVGHGTQSLQETQYF. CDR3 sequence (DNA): TGTGCCGTCGGCCACGGGACTCAGTCGTTACAAGAGACCCAGTACTTC.

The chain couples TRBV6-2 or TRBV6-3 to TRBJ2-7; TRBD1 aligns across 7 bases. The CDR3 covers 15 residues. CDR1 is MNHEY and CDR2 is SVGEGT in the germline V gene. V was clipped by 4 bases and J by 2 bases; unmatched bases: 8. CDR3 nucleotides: TGTGCCAGCAGTTTCCCACGGACAGGAACCTACGAGCAGTACTTC. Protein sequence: CASSFPRTGTYEQYF.

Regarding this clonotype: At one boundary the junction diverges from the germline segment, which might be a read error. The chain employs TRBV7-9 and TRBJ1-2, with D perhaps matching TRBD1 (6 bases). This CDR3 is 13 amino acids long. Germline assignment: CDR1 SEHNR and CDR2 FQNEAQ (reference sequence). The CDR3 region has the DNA TGTGCCAGCACCTTAGCAGGGGCATTGGGCTACACCTTC. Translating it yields CASTLAGALGYTF.

DNA for the CDR3: TGTGCCAGCAGTTACGACAGGGCGTTTTACGAGCAGTACTTC. Residues: CASSYDRAFYEQYF. The V gene is TRBV6-5, the J gene TRBJ2-7, with TRBD1 matching 7 bases. V dropped 2 bases and J dropped 4; count of bases not matched to a gene: 5. This CDR3 spans 14 amino acids. From germline, CDR1 is MNHEY and CDR2 SVGAGI.

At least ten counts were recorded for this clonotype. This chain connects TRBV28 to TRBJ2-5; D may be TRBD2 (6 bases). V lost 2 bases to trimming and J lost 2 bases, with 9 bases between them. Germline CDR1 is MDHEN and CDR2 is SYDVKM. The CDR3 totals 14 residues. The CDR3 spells CASSLGGNQETQYF. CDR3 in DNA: TGTGCCAGCAGTTTAGGAGGGAATCAAGAGACCCAGTACTTC.

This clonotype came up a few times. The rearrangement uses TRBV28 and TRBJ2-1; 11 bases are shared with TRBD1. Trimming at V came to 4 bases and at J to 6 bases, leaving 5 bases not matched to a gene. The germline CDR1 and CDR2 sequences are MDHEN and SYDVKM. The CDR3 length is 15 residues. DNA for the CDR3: TGTGCCAGCAGTTCCGGGACAGGGGGGATCAATGAGCAGTTCTTC. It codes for CASSSGTGGINEQFF.

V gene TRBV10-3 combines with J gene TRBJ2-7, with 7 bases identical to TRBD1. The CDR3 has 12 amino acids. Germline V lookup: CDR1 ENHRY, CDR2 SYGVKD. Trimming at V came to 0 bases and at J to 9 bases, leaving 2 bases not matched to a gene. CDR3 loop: CAISESGQVQYF. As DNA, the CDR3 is TGTGCCATCAGTGAGTCTGGACAGGTGCAGTACTTC.

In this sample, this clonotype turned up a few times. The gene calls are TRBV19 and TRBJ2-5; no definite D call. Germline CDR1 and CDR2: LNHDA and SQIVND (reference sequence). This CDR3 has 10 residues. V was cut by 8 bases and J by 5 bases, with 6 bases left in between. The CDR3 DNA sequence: TGTGCCAGTGGGGTCGAGACCCAGTACTTC. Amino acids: CASGVETQYF.

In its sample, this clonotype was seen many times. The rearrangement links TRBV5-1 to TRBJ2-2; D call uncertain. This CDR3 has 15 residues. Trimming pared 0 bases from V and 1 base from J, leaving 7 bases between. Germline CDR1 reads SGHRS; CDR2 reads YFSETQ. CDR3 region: CASSLAVKNTGELFF. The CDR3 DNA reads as TGCGCCAGCAGCTTGGCCGTAAAGAACACCGGGGAGCTGTTTTTT.

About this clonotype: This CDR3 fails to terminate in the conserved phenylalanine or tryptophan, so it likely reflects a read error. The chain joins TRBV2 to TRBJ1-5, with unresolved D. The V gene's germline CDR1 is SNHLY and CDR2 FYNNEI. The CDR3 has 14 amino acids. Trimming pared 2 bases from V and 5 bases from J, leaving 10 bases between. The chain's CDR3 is CASSEISRDQPQHL. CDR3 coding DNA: TGTGCCAGCAGTGAAATCAGCAGAGATCAGCCCCAGCATCTT.

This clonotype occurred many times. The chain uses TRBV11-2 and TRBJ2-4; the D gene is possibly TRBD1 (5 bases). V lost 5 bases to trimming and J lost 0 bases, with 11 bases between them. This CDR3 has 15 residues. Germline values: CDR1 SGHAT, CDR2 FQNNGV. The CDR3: CASSADSLAKNIQYF. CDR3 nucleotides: TGTGCCAGCAGCGCCGACAGTCTAGCCAAAAACATTCAGTACTTC.

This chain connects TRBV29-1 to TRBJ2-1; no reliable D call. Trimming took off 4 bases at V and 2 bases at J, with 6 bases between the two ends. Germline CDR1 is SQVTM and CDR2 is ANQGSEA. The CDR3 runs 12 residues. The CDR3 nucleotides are TGCAGCGTTGCTACAGCCTACAATGAGCAGTTCTTC. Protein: CSVATAYNEQFF.

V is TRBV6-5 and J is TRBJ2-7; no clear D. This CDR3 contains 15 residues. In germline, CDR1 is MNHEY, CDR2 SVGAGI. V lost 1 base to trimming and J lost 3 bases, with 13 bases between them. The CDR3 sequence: CASSYFFGQDYEQYF. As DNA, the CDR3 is TGTGCCAGCAGTTACTTCTTTGGGCAAGACTACGAGCAGTACTTC.

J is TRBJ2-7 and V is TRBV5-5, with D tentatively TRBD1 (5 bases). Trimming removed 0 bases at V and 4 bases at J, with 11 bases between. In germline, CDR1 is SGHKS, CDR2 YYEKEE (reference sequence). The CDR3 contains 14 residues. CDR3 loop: CASSLEAGNYEQYF. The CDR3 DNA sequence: TGTGCCAGCAGCTTGGAAGCAGGGAATTACGAGCAGTACTTC.

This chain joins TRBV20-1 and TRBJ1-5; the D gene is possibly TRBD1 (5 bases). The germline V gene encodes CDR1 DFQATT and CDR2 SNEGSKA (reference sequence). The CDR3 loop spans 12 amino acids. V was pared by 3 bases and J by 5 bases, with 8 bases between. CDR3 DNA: TGCAGTGCTAGTAGGGGCTATCAGCCCCAGCATTTT. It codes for CSASRGYQPQHF.

The CDR3 bases are TGTGCCAGCAGCGACGGACAGGGAGGTTCACCCCTCCACTTT. It translates to CASSDGQGGSPLHF. V gene TRBV3-1 combines with J gene TRBJ1-6; 8 positions agree with TRBD1. The germline gives CDR1 LGHDT, CDR2 YNNKEL (reference sequence). The CDR3 loop spans 14 amino acids. V was clipped by 5 bases and J by 9 bases; unmatched bases: 6.

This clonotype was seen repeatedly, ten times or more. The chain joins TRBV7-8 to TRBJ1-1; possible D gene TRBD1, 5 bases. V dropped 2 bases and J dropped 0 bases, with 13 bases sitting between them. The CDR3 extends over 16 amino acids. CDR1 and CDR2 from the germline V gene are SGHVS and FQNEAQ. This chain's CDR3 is CASSLRGPTVNTEAFF. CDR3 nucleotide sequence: TGTGCCAGCAGCTTAAGGGGCCCAACCGTGAACACTGAAGCTTTCTTT.

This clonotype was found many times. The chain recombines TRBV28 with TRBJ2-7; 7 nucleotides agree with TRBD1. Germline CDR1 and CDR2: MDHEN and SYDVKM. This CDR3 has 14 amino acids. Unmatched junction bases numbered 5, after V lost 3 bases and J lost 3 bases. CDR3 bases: TGTGCCAGCAGTTTTTCAGGACAGGACTACGAGCAGTACTTC. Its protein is CASSFSGQDYEQYF.

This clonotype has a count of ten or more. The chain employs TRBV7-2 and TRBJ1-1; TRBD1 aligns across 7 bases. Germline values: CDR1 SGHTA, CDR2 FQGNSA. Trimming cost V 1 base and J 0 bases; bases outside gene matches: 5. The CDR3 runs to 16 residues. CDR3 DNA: TGTGCCAGCAGCTTAGACGCAGGGGGGATGAACACTGAAGCTTTCTTT. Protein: CASSLDAGGMNTEAFF. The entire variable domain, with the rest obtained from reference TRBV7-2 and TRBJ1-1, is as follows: GAGVSQSPSNKVTEKGKDVELRCDPISGHTALYWYRQSLGQGLEFLIYFQGNSAPDKSGLPSDRFSAERTGGSVSTLTIQRTQQEDSAVYLCASSLDAGGMNTEAFFGQGTRLTVV.

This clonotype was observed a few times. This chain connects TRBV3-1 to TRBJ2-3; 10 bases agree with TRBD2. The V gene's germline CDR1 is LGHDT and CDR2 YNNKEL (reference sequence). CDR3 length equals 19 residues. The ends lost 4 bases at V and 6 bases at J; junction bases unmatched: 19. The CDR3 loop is CASSPRGILLAGESDTQYF. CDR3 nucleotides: TGTGCCAGCAGCCCTCGCGGGATCCTTCTAGCGGGAGAGTCTGATACGCAGTATTTT.

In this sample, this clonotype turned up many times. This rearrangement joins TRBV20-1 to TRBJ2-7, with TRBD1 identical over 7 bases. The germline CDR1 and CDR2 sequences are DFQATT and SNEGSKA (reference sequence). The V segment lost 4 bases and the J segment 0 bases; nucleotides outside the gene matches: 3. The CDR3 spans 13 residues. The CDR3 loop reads CSAIRTGSYEQYF. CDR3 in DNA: TGCAGTGCTATTCGGACAGGCTCCTACGAGCAGTACTTC.

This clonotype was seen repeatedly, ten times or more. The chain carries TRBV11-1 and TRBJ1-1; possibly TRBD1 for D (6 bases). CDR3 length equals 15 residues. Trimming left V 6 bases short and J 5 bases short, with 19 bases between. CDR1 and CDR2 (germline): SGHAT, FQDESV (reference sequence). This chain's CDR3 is CASRPRTAEVTEAFF. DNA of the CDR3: TGTGCCAGCAGACCCCGGACAGCTGAGGTAACTGAAGCTTTCTTT.

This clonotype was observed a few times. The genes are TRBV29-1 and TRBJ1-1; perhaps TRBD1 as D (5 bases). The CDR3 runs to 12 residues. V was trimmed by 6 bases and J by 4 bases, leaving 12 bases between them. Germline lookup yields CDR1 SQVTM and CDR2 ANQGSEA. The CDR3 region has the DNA TGCAGCGTATCGGAGGGGAGCACTGAAGCTTTCTTT. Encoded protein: CSVSEGSTEAFF.

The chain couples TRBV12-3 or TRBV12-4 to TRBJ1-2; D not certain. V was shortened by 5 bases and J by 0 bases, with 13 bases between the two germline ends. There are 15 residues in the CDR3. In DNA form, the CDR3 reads TGTGCCAGCAGTCCGACGGGGAAAACTAACTATGGCTACACCTTC. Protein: CASSPTGKTNYGYTF.

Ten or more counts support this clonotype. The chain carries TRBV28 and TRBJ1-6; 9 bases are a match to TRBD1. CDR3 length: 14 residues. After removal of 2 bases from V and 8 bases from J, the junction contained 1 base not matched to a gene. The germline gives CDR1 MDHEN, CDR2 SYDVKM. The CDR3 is CASSLTGGHSPLHF. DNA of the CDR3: TGTGCCAGCAGTTTAACAGGGGGCCATTCACCCCTCCACTTT. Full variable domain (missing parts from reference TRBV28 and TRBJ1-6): DVKVTQSSRYLVKRTGEKVFLECVQDMDHENMFWYRQDPGLGLRLIYFSYDVKMKEKGDIPEGYSVSREKKERFSLILESASTNQTSMYLCASSLTGGHSPLHFGNGTRLTVT.

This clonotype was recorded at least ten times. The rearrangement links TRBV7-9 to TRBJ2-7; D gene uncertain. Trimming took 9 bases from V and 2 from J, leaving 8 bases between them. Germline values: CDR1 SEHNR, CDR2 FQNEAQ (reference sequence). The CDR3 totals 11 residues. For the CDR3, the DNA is TGTGCCAGGACTCCCCCCTACGAGCAGTACTTC. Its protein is CARTPPYEQYF.

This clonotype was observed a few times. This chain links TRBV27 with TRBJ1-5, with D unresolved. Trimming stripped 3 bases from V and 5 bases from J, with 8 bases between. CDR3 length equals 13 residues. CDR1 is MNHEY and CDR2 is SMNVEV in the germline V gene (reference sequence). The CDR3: CASSFGSHQPQHF. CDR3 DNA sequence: TGTGCCAGCAGTTTCGGGAGTCATCAGCCCCAGCATTTT.

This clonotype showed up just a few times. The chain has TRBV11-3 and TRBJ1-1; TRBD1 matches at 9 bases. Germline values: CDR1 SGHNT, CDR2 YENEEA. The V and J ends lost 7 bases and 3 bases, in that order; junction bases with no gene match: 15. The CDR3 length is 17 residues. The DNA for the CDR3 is TGTGCCAGCATCCGCTCCTACGGGACAGGGCTTCACACTGAAGCTTTCTTT. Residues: CASIRSYGTGLHTEAFF.